A selection of T cell receptor beta chains follows, all from one sample in a study of blood T cell repertoires in COVID-19. Clones were read by immunoSEQ multiplex PCR, and TCRdb kept only the in-frame ones, dropping some. The data show approximately 470,000 clones, with approximately 83% seen just once and approximately 3.4% held by the top ten. Sequenced material: peripheral blood. The source is a human donor in a cohort sampled during active COVID-19. Each CDR3 is given with its conserved first and last residue. The order of the fields is J gene, CDR3 length, D gene, clone size, V gene, CDR3 protein, CDR3 DNA. D genes are given only for firm matches. The size entry is marked missing in some rows and otherwise reads once, few, many or a size class.

>TRBJ1-1|14|-|-|TRBV28
CASSRRSMNTEAFF
TGTGCCAGCAGTCGTCGAAGCATGAACACTGAAGCTTTCTTT
>TRBJ2-3|13|-|-|TRBV7-2
CASSSTRIDTQYF
TGTGCCAGCAGCTCAACTAGGATAGATACGCAGTATTTT
>TRBJ2-5|15|-|-|TRBV6-5
CASSYEAGRGETQYF
TGTGCCAGCAGTTACGAGGCCGGGAGAGGAGAGACCCAGTACTTC
>TRBJ1-1|17|TRBD1|-|TRBV7-3
CASSLWGQGDVWAEAFF
TGTGCCAGCAGTCTATGGGGCCAGGGGGATGTTTGGGCTGAAGCTTTCTTT
>TRBJ2-7|15|TRBD2|-|TRBV7-6
CASSQGLAGIYEQYF
TGTGCCAGCAGCCAGGGACTAGCGGGAATCTACGAGCAGTACTTC
>TRBJ2-3|17|TRBD2|-|TRBV7-2
CASSLGPSGTGTDTQYF
TGTGCCAGCAGCTTAGGACCTAGCGGGACCGGCACAGATACGCAGTATTTT
>TRBJ1-5|15|-|-|TRBV6-2/TRBV6-3
CASSYLQGGNQPQHF
TGTGCCAGCAGTTACCTACAGGGTGGAAATCAGCCCCAGCATTTT
>TRBJ1-1|16|TRBD1|-|TRBV29-1
CSAGKPMGQGLLGAFF
TGCAGCGCCGGAAAGCCTATGGGACAGGGTTTACTCGGAGCTTTCTTT
>TRBJ2-7|14|-|-|TRBV7-9
CASSLQGPAYEQYF
TGTGCCAGCAGCTTACAGGGGCCGGCCTACGAGCAGTACTTC
>TRBJ1-5|20|-|once|TRBV4-2
CASSQDPPSFTGYSNQPQHF
TGTGCCAGCAGCCAAGACCCTCCCTCCTTCACAGGCTATAGCAATCAGCCCCAGCATTTT
>TRBJ2-7|16|TRBD2|-|TRBV4-3
CASSQDRASGGGEQYF
TGCGCCAGCAGCCAAGATAGGGCCAGCGGGGGAGGTGAGCAGTACTTC
>TRBJ2-2|13|-|-|TRBV6-5
CASADGHTGELFF
TGTGCCAGCGCAGATGGGCACACCGGGGAGCTGTTTTTT
>TRBJ2-5|15|-|-|TRBV7-3
CASSLLAGRQETQYF
TGTGCCAGCAGCTTACTCGCGGGCAGACAAGAGACCCAGTACTTC
>TRBJ1-1|14|TRBD1|-|TRBV4-2
CASSRDRGNTEAFF
TGTGCCAGCAGCCGGGACAGGGGGAACACTGAAGCTTTCTTT
>TRBJ2-2|14|-|few|TRBV2
CASRRTVNTGELFF
TGTGCCAGCAGAAGGACAGTGAACACCGGGGAGCTGTTTTTT
>TRBJ2-6|18|-|-|TRBV7-2
CASSLGYPWEPGANVLTF
TGTGCCAGCAGCTTAGGCTACCCTTGGGAGCCTGGGGCCAACGTCCTGACTTTC
>TRBJ2-3|17|TRBD1|-|TRBV23-1
CASSQREEQGIYQPQYF
TGCGCCAGCAGTCAAAGAGAGGAACAGGGGATTTATCAGCCCCAGTATTTT